What follows are 21 T cell receptor beta chains derived from one specimen sequenced in a study of OX40 agonist ivuxolimab in advanced cancers. Method: immunoSEQ multiplex PCR; TCRdb's copy keeps in-frame clones and lacks some. The table records 55,000 to 65,000 clones, 70% to 90% of them present only once. The sample here was CD4+ or CD8+ T cells sorted from blood, taken in a trial of the OX40 agonist ivuxolimab. These TCRs come from an adult with an advanced solid tumor such as melanoma, head and neck, liver or kidney cancer.

V is TRBV10-1 and J is TRBJ2-3, with 7 bases matching TRBD1. The germline V gene encodes CDR1 WNHNN and CDR2 SYGVQD (reference sequence). This CDR3 is 14 amino acids long. V lost 6 bases to trimming and J lost 2 bases; unmatched junction nucleotides: 5. The CDR3 sequence: CASSTTGFTDTQYF. The DNA for the CDR3 is TGCGCCAGCAGCACGACAGGGTTCACAGATACGCAGTATTTT.

This clone was recorded once. The rearrangement links TRBV2 to TRBJ2-1; 12 bases are shared with TRBD1. Unmatched junction bases numbered 9, after V lost 6 bases and J lost 9 bases. Per germline, CDR1 SNHLY and CDR2 FYNNEI. The CDR3 extends over 15 amino acids. Here the CDR3 reads CASRDWDRGHGEQFF. The CDR3, as DNA: TGTGCCAGCAGGGACTGGGACAGGGGGCACGGTGAGCAGTTCTTC.

The chain combines TRBV29-1 with TRBJ2-1; D perhaps matches TRBD2 (6 bases). Germline CDR1 reads SQVTM; CDR2 reads ANQGSEA. V shed 3 bases and J shed 13 bases, with 10 bases lying between them. The CDR3 covers 10 residues. As DNA, the CDR3 is TGCAGCGTTGAGGTAACTAGCCAGTTCTTC. Its translation: CSVEVTSQFF.

The chain links TRBV5-1 to TRBJ2-7; 7 bases line up with TRBD1. V lost 0 bases and J lost 2; bases outside the gene matches: 8. The length of the CDR3 is 16 residues. Germline V gene data show CDR1 as SGHRS and CDR2 as YFSETQ. The CDR3 sequence: CASSLVKTGIAYEQYF. CDR3 nucleotide sequence: TGCGCCAGCAGCTTGGTCAAGACAGGGATTGCCTACGAGCAGTACTTC.

DNA of the CDR3: TGTGCCAGCTCACGGGGACTGTCCTCTGGAAACACCATATATTTT. Amino acid sequence: CASSRGLSSGNTIYF. The chain combines TRBV18 with TRBJ1-3; D may be TRBD1 (5 bases). The CDR3 loop spans 15 amino acids. Looked up from germline, CDR1 is KGHSH and CDR2 is LQKENI. Trimming took 4 bases from V and 0 from J, leaving 10 bases between them. The variable domain in full, completed from reference TRBV18 and TRBJ1-3, reads NAGVMQNPRHLVRRRGQEARLRCSPMKGHSHVYWYRQLPEEGLKFMVYLQKENIIDESGMPKERFSAEFPKEGPSILRIQQVVRGDSAAYFCASSRGLSSGNTIYFGEGSWLTVV.

The chain has TRBV5-1 and TRBJ2-3; 9 nucleotides align to TRBD1. CDR3 length equals 15 residues. Germline-derived CDR1 and CDR2 are SGHRS and YFSETQ. Trimming at V came to 4 bases and at J to 4 bases, leaving 7 bases not matched to a gene. Here the CDR3 reads CASSPNRGQADTQYF. CDR3 DNA: TGCGCCAGCAGCCCAAACAGGGGGCAGGCAGATACGCAGTATTTT.

DNA for the CDR3: TGTGCCAGCAGCTTTGGGCAGGACTATGGCTACACCTTC. Residues: CASSFGQDYGYTF. The rearrangement links TRBV7-2 to TRBJ1-2; D unresolved. CDR3 size: 13 residues. With 3 bases removed from V and 3 bases from J, the gap between germline ends came to 8 bases. Germline CDR1 is SGHTA and CDR2 is FQGNSA.

V and J are TRBV30 and TRBJ1-2; perhaps TRBD1 as D (5 bases). V lost 3 bases and J 4 bases, leaving 12 bases between the germline ends. Germline values: CDR1 GTSNPN, CDR2 SVGIG (reference sequence). The CDR3 covers 13 residues. The CDR3, as DNA: TGTGCCTGGAGGGACACTTGGTCCTATGGCTACACCTTC. This encodes CAWRDTWSYGYTF.

The genes are TRBV5-1 and TRBJ1-2; 10 bases match TRBD1. The CDR3 loop spans 15 amino acids. Per the germline V gene, CDR1 is SGHRS and CDR2 is YFSETQ. The ends lost 0 bases at V and 6 bases at J; junction bases unmatched: 5. Here the CDR3 reads CASSLVGQGLDGYTF. The CDR3 DNA reads as TGCGCCAGCAGCTTGGTGGGACAGGGGCTGGATGGCTACACCTTC.

The chain is built from TRBV7-2 and TRBJ2-4, with TRBD2 matching 15 bases. This CDR3 has 18 amino acids. Trimming removed 0 bases from V and 5 bases from J; junction bases left unmatched: 5. CDR1 and CDR2 (germline): SGHTA, FQGNSA. For the CDR3, the DNA is TGTGCCAGCAGCTTAGCGGGACTAGCGGGGGGCTCACAAAACATTCAGTACTTC. It encodes CASSLAGLAGGSQNIQYF.

Notes on this clone: A junction end diverges from the germline sequence, so it may reflect a read error. The V gene is TRBV5-6, the J gene TRBJ2-7; D is perhaps TRBD1 (6 bases). CDR1 is SGHDT, CDR2 YYEEEE, per germline. The CDR3 runs to 15 residues. The CDR3 sequence: CASSSRTELTYKQYF. The CDR3 nucleotides are TGTGCCAGCAGCTCCCGGACAGAGCTCACCTACAAGCAGTACTTC.

V is TRBV7-2 and J is TRBJ1-1, with D possibly matching TRBD1 (6 bases). The germline gives CDR1 SGHTA, CDR2 FQGNSA. This CDR3 region has 14 residues. V was cut by 7 bases and J by 5 bases, with 17 bases left in between. The CDR3 sequence: CASTRGPQDTEAFF. The CDR3 nucleotides are TGTGCCAGCACCCGGGGGCCGCAAGATACTGAAGCTTTCTTT.

The chain links TRBV5-4 to TRBJ1-6; 11 bases fit TRBD1. This CDR3 has 17 amino acids. V lost 4 bases, J lost 4 bases, and 7 bases stayed unmatched. CDR1 SGHNT and CDR2 YYREEE come from the germline V gene (reference sequence). CDR3 region: CASSLGQGARYNSPLHF. CDR3 sequence (DNA): TGTGCCAGCAGCCTAGGACAGGGGGCGAGATATAATTCACCCCTCCACTTT.

This clone was seen only a few times. The rearrangement joins TRBV5-1 to TRBJ1-1, with D tentatively TRBD1 (5 bases). The CDR3 length is 15 residues. The V end lost 0 bases, the J end lost 0 bases, and 9 bases lay between the germline ends. Germline V CDR1 and CDR2: SGHRS, YFSETQ. The CDR3 sequence is CASSLGGGMNTEAFF. CDR3 bases: TGCGCCAGCAGCTTGGGTGGGGGAATGAACACTGAAGCTTTCTTT.

The rearrangement joins TRBV5-1 to TRBJ1-3, with a weak D call TRBD1 (6 bases). The CDR3 consists of 15 residues. Germline-derived CDR1 and CDR2 are SGHRS and YFSETQ. The V end was cut by 4 bases, the J end by 7 bases, with 18 bases between. CDR3 protein: CASSIQQGLGNTIYF. DNA for the CDR3: TGCGCCAGCAGCATCCAACAGGGTCTGGGGAACACCATATATTTT.

CDR3 residues: CASSDWGGRTDTQYF. CDR3 sequence (DNA): TGTGCCAGCAGCGACTGGGGCGGGCGCACAGATACGCAGTATTTT. This chain connects TRBV7-9 to TRBJ2-3, with D perhaps TRBD1 or TRBD2 (5 bases each). Germline V gives CDR1 SEHNR, CDR2 FQNEAQ (reference sequence). V shed 5 bases and J shed 1 base, with 13 bases lying between them. CDR3 size: 15 residues.

This clone showed up just once. V usage is TRBV6-5 and J usage is TRBJ2-2; D unclear. The germline gives CDR1 MNHEY, CDR2 SVGAGI. The CDR3 has 14 residues. Trimming took 3 bases from V and 5 from J, leaving 10 bases between them. CDR3 bases: TGTGCCAGCAGTTATCTAGGGTCGACCGGGGAGCTGTTTTTT. Protein sequence: CASSYLGSTGELFF.

J is TRBJ1-5 and V is TRBV6-6; weak D call: TRBD1 (5 bases). Trimming left V 6 bases short and J 4 bases short, with 13 bases between. There are 14 residues in the CDR3. Germline CDR1 MNHNY, CDR2 SVGAGI (reference sequence). In nucleotides, the CDR3 is TGTGCCAGCAGGGATAGTGGGGGTAATCAGCCCCAGCATTTT. Its translation is CASRDSGGNQPQHF.

This chain uses TRBV7-6 with TRBJ2-3; the D is unclear. Between the trimmed V and J ends, which lost 6 bases and 1 base, there was a span of 17 bases. The germline CDR1 and CDR2 sequences are SGHVS and FNYEAQ. This CDR3 has 16 residues. The CDR3 DNA follows: TGTGCCAGCAGTCCCGAGCGTCCTACTCGCACAGATACGCAGTATTTT. Its translation is CASSPERPTRTDTQYF.

In this sample, this clone turned up a few times. The rearrangement joins TRBV11-2 to TRBJ1-1, with D perhaps matching TRBD1 (5 bases). V was trimmed by 5 bases and J by 11 bases, leaving 15 bases between them. The CDR3 is 12 amino acids. CDR1 and CDR2 from the germline V gene are SGHAT and FQNNGV. The CDR3 here is CASSAPTRGAFF. CDR3 DNA: TGTGCCAGCAGCGCCCCGACCCGGGGGGCTTTCTTT.

The rearrangement joins TRBV6-1 to TRBJ1-2; D might be TRBD1 (5 bases). There are 13 residues in the CDR3. CDR1 and CDR2 from the germline V gene are MNHNS and SASEGT. Trimming took off 6 bases at V and 5 bases at J, with 13 bases between the two ends. CDR3 coding DNA: TGTGCCAGCAGCCCTGGACGGACATATGGCTACACCTTC. This translates into CASSPGRTYGYTF.